The 23 T cell receptor beta chains presented below share a single source sample, sequenced in a study of cytomegalovirus exposure and HLA in healthy donors. The PCR employed 60 Vbeta primers together with 13 Jbeta primers. The method was immunoSEQ multiplex PCR; TCRdb's version includes in-frame clones alone and lacks a portion of them. The sample has 300,000 or so clones; approximately 85% are singletons. Sequencing was done on a sample of PBMCs. The origin of the receptors is a woman aged 40 to 50 in good health and CMV-seropositive.

This chain links TRBV4-3 with TRBJ1-5; D gene unclear. The CDR3 covers 13 residues. V shed 1 base and J shed 9 bases, with 10 bases lying between them. Germline CDR1 and CDR2: LGHNA and YSLEER. CDR3 sequence (DNA): TGCGCCAGCAGCCAAGGGACTGTAGGGCCCCAGCATTTT. This gives the protein CASSQGTVGPQHF.

As concerns this clone: The junction departs from the called germline gene at one end, perhaps through a read error. The chain combines TRBV27 with TRBJ1-1, with TRBD1 as a possible D gene (6 bases). The CDR3 contains 16 residues. Germline CDR1 is MNHEY and CDR2 is SMNVEV (reference sequence). CDR3 amino acids: CASSSAPGHRVAETFF. The CDR3 DNA follows: TGTGCCAGCAGTTCCGCCCCAGGACACAGGGTAGCTGAAACTTTCTTT.

The V call is TRBV30, the J call TRBJ2-1; 9 bases fit TRBD2. CDR1 is GTSNPN, CDR2 SVGIG, per germline (reference sequence). V shed 2 bases and J 4 bases; nucleotides not matched to a gene: 9. The CDR3 runs 16 residues. The CDR3 sequence: CAWSTRTSEPYNEQFF. DNA of the CDR3: TGTGCCTGGAGTACCAGGACTAGCGAGCCATACAATGAGCAGTTCTTC.

V and J are TRBV4-1 and TRBJ2-3, with 11 bases that match TRBD2. The CDR3 has 16 amino acids. The ends lost 4 bases at V and 3 bases at J; junction bases unmatched: 6. Germline-derived CDR1 and CDR2 are MGHRA and YSYEKL. The CDR3 sequence is CASSLLAGGPTDTQYF. CDR3 in DNA: TGCGCCAGCAGCCTGCTAGCGGGAGGACCGACAGATACGCAGTATTTT.

The V and J genes are TRBV4-1 and TRBJ1-1, with 7 bases lining up with TRBD1. V lost 0 bases and J lost 3; bases outside the gene matches: 4. The CDR3 is made up of 15 amino acids. Germline values: CDR1 MGHRA, CDR2 YSYEKL. In DNA, the CDR3 is TGCGCCAGCAGCCAAGATACAGGGGTGGACACTGAAGCTTTCTTT. Residues: CASSQDTGVDTEAFF.

The table lists this clone with a few counts. The chain combines TRBV7-8 with TRBJ1-6; no reliable D call. The length of the CDR3 is 14 residues. Trimming removed 3 bases from V and 13 bases from J, with 16 bases in between. Germline CDR1 reads SGHVS; CDR2 reads FQNEAQ. In nucleotides, the CDR3 is TGTGCCAGCAGCTTTGTATCCTCGGGTGCTCCCCTCCACTTT. Translated: CASSFVSSGAPLHF.

The rearrangement joins TRBV5-1 to TRBJ2-1; a weak D match, TRBD1 (6 bases). Germline lookup yields CDR1 SGHRS and CDR2 YFSETQ. The germline V and J ends were trimmed by 3 bases and 7 bases, with 14 bases remaining between them. The CDR3 extends over 14 amino acids. CDR3 amino acids: CASSSGTRGNEQFF. The CDR3 bases are TGCGCCAGCAGCTCCGGGACGAGGGGGAATGAGCAGTTCTTC.

The genes are TRBV6-5 and TRBJ1-1; no clear D. Germline V gene lookup returns CDR1 MNHEY and CDR2 SVGAGI. This CDR3 has 12 residues. Trimming took off 3 bases at V and 3 bases at J, with 5 bases between the two ends. The CDR3 loop reads CASSYRDTEAFF. Here the CDR3 DNA reads TGTGCCAGCAGTTATCGGGACACTGAAGCTTTCTTT.

The chain links TRBV6-6 to TRBJ2-7; D gene ambiguous. Trimming stripped 2 bases from V and 0 bases from J, with 11 bases between. The CDR3 loop spans 15 amino acids. The V gene's germline CDR1 is MNHNY and CDR2 SVGAGI (reference sequence). CDR3 protein: CASSYKDMSSYEQYF. In nucleotides, the CDR3 is TGTGCCAGCAGTTACAAAGACATGAGCTCCTACGAGCAGTACTTC.

The chain has TRBV15 and TRBJ2-7, with a tentative D call TRBD2 (6 bases). The germline CDR1 and CDR2 sequences are LNHNV and YYDKDF (reference sequence). The CDR3 sequence is 13 residues long. V was cut by 0 bases and J by 5 bases, with 8 bases left in between. This CDR3 reads CATSRDPGDEQYF. For the CDR3, the DNA is TGTGCCACCAGCAGAGATCCGGGAGACGAGCAGTACTTC.

This chain uses TRBV9 with TRBJ2-5, with 9 positions matching TRBD2. The CDR3 length is 13 residues. Germline trimming cut 6 bases from V and 9 bases from J; bases unmatched to any gene: 9. Per germline, CDR1 SGDLS and CDR2 YYNGEE. CDR3 residues: CASTGGASGAQYF. CDR3 DNA sequence: TGTGCCAGCACCGGGGGGGCTAGCGGGGCCCAGTACTTC.

This clone was picked up many times. The chain carries TRBV10-3 and TRBJ2-1; D may be TRBD2 (6 bases). V was clipped by 5 bases and J by 2 bases, with 7 bases between them. Germline V lookup: CDR1 ENHRY, CDR2 SYGVKD. There are 13 residues in the CDR3. The chain's CDR3 is CAISRETYNEQFF. In nucleotides, the CDR3 is TGTGCCATCAGTCGGGAGACCTACAATGAGCAGTTCTTC.

In nucleotides, the CDR3 is TGTGCCAGCAGCTTAGCGGAGAGTGTGCAGTACTTC. Amino acids: CASSLAESVQYF. The chain joins TRBV7-9 to TRBJ2-7, with D hard to call. Germline V gene lookup returns CDR1 SEHNR and CDR2 FQNEAQ (reference sequence). The CDR3 is 12 residues long. The V end lost 0 bases, the J end lost 9 bases, and 9 bases lay between the germline ends.

The chain combines TRBV27 with TRBJ2-2; TRBD2 matches at 7 bases. This CDR3 has 15 amino acids. V was pared by 7 bases and J by 0 bases, with 5 bases of the junction left unmatched. Germline CDR1 is MNHEY and CDR2 is SMNVEV (reference sequence). CDR3 bases: TGTGCCAGCACCTCTGGGGGGGCGAACACCGGGGAGCTGTTTTTT. Protein: CASTSGGANTGELFF.

The J gene is TRBJ1-2, the V gene TRBV28; tentatively, D is TRBD1 (5 bases). With 5 bases removed from V and 8 bases from J, the gap between germline ends came to 12 bases. The germline CDR1 and CDR2 sequences are MDHEN and SYDVKM. The CDR3 is 12 residues long. CDR3: CASSTRGVGYTF. Here the CDR3 DNA reads TGTGCCAGCAGTACTCGGGGGGTGGGCTACACCTTC.

The chain links TRBV5-1 to TRBJ2-3; weak D call: TRBD1 (6 bases). Looked up from germline, CDR1 is SGHRS and CDR2 is YFSETQ. The CDR3 runs 16 residues. Between the trimmed V and J ends, which lost 4 bases and 0 bases, there was a span of 15 bases. The CDR3 DNA follows: TGCGCCAGCAGCCTGGGGGCCGCGTCAAGCACAGATACGCAGTATTTT. Protein: CASSLGAASSTDTQYF.

This clone was observed once. The V call is TRBV7-6, the J call TRBJ2-7; 9 bases align to TRBD2. Germline V gives CDR1 SGHVS, CDR2 FNYEAQ. CDR3 size: 16 residues. Trimming at V came to 0 bases and at J to 6 bases, leaving 9 bases not matched to a gene. CDR3: CASSLAGGRALGEQYF. The CDR3 DNA is TGTGCCAGCAGCTTAGCGGGCGGGAGGGCCTTGGGCGAGCAGTACTTC. The full variable domain, completed using reference TRBV7-6 and TRBJ2-7, is GAGVSQSPRYKVTKRGQDVALRCDPISGHVSLYWYRQALGQGPEFLTYFNYEAQQDKSGLPNDRFSAERPEGSISTLTIQRTEQRDSAMYRCASSLAGGRALGEQYFGPGTRLTVT.

About this clone: Relative to the germline gene, one junction end is altered; a read error may explain this. The chain is built from TRBV19 and TRBJ2-5, with D tentatively TRBD2 (5 bases). CDR3 length: 14 amino acids. Germline loops: CDR1 LNHDA, CDR2 SQIVND (reference sequence). CDR3 DNA: TGTGCCAGTAGTATAACGGGGAAAAGCGGTTCCCCCGACTTC. Its protein is CASSITGKSGSPDF.

This chain joins TRBV7-9 and TRBJ2-1; D ambiguous. The CDR3 has 13 residues. CDR1 is SEHNR and CDR2 is FQNEAQ in the germline V gene (reference sequence). The V end lost 4 bases, the J end lost 8 bases, and 12 bases lay between the germline ends. CDR3 in amino acids: CASSSQAYDEQFF. The CDR3 nucleotides are TGTGCCAGCAGCTCCCAGGCGTATGATGAGCAGTTCTTC.

The V gene is TRBV5-1, the J gene TRBJ2-1, with 7 bases lining up with TRBD2. Germline CDR1 SGHRS, CDR2 YFSETQ. This CDR3 has 14 amino acids. J was trimmed by 6 bases and V by 4 bases; bases with no gene match: 7. CDR3: CASSPARTSNEQFF. The CDR3 nucleotides are TGCGCCAGCAGCCCCGCTAGGACTAGCAATGAGCAGTTCTTC.

This rearrangement joins TRBV19 to TRBJ1-5; D might be TRBD1 (6 bases). The CDR3 runs 18 residues. Germline lookup yields CDR1 LNHDA and CDR2 SQIVND (reference sequence). V was clipped by 3 bases and J by 0 bases, with 18 bases between them. In DNA form, the CDR3 reads TGTGCCAGTAGTATCGCAGGGGCCGGCGATTATAGCAATCAGCCCCAGCATTTT. Translation: CASSIAGAGDYSNQPQHF.

The J gene is TRBJ1-6, the V gene TRBV28; no clear D. Trimming took off 4 bases at V and 10 bases at J, with 11 bases between the two ends. The CDR3 contains 13 residues. CDR1 and CDR2 from the germline V gene are MDHEN and SYDVKM. The CDR3 sequence: CASSYKLGSPLHF. CDR3 nucleotide sequence: TGTGCCAGCAGTTACAAACTAGGCTCACCCCTCCACTTT. The full variable domain, its missing parts supplied by reference TRBV28 and TRBJ1-6, is DVKVTQSSRYLVKRTGEKVFLECVQDMDHENMFWYRQDPGLGLRLIYFSYDVKMKEKGDIPEGYSVSREKKERFSLILESASTNQTSMYLCASSYKLGSPLHFGNGTRLTVT.

This clone was recorded a few times. The chain employs TRBV4-2 and TRBJ2-3; possible D gene TRBD2, 5 bases. The ends were cut back, 4 bases at V and 5 bases at J, with 16 bases in the middle. Germline CDR1 and CDR2: LGHNA and YNFKEQ. The CDR3 is 15 residues long. The CDR3 DNA is TGTGCCAGCAGCCGACCGACGGAAGGAGGAGATACGCAGTATTTT. Residues: CASSRPTEGGDTQYF.